This TCR beta chain was sequenced for a study of T cell responses to AZD1222 COVID-19 vaccine. V gave up 6 bases and J gave up 7 bases, with 12 bases separating them. The CDR3 sequence is 11 residues long. Germline V gene lookup returns CDR1 DFQATT and CDR2 SNEGSKA (reference sequence). Notes on the study in general: When two AZD1222 doses had been given, Spike-specific TCR breadth and depth rose. Sampled repertoires all dated from after the peak T cell response. Donors were mostly white British, more females; clonal diversity possibly underestimated.

Remarks on this clone: Its specificity is not known.

The repertoire was sequenced with immunoSEQ multiplex PCR; TCRdb's copy has only in-frame clones and lacks some. The sample shows some 56,000 clones, roughly 85% of them seen only once. V is TRBV20-1 and J is TRBJ1-1; no clear D. This specimen was peripheral blood, taken on day 0 of AZD1222 vaccination. This TCR was recovered from an adult in good health. The CDR3 sequence: CSAVGGLEAFF. The CDR3 nucleotides are TGCAGTGCCGTGGGCGGGCTTGAAGCTTTCTTT.